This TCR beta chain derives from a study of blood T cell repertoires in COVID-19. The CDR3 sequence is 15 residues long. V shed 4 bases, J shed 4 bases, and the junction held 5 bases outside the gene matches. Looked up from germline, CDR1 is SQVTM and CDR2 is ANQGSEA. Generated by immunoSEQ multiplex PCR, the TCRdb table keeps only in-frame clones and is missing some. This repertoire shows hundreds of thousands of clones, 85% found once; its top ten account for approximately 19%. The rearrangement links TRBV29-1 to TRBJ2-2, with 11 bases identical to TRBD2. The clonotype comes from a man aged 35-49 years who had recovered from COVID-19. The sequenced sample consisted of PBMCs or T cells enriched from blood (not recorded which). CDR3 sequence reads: CSVGTGTSGTGELFF. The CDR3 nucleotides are TGCAGCGTTGGTACGGGGACTAGCGGCACCGGGGAGCTGTTTTTT.